Below are 4 T cell receptor beta chains sequenced from a single sample in a study of blood T cell repertoires in COVID-19. Method: immunoSEQ multiplex PCR; TCRdb's copy keeps in-frame clones and lacks some. This table holds 50,000 to 65,000 clones, roughly 86% found once. The sample was peripheral blood. All receptors derive from a man in his fifties with active COVID-19.

The genes are TRBV2 and TRBJ2-2; TRBD2 matches at 7 bases. Trimming took 1 base from V and 2 from J; bases not matched to a gene: 1. The CDR3 totals 15 residues. CDR1 is SNHLY, CDR2 FYNNEI, per germline. Here the CDR3 DNA reads TGTGCCAGCAGTGAAGAGCGGGGAAACACCGGGGAGCTGTTTTTT. Its protein is CASSEERGNTGELFF.

The chain recombines TRBV28 with TRBJ2-7; TRBD1 matches at 10 bases. This CDR3 has 15 residues. Germline lookup yields CDR1 MDHEN and CDR2 SYDVKM. V lost 2 bases, J lost 4 bases, and 5 bases stayed unmatched. The CDR3: CASSLRTGGRYEQYF. The CDR3 DNA reads as TGTGCCAGCAGTTTAAGGACAGGGGGGAGGTACGAGCAGTACTTC.

Written as DNA, the CDR3 is TGTGCCAGCAGCTCGGCGACTAGCGGGGTCGTCCCAGAGACCCAGTACTTC. Its translation: CASSSATSGVVPETQYF. J is TRBJ2-5 and V is TRBV11-2; TRBD2 matches 11 bases. Germline trimming cut 4 bases from V and 4 bases from J; bases unmatched to any gene: 11. CDR1 and CDR2 from the germline V gene are SGHAT and FQNNGV. The CDR3 contains 17 residues.

The rearrangement joins TRBV13 to TRBJ2-2, with 8 bases that match TRBD2. This CDR3 is 16 amino acids long. After removal of 5 bases from V and 6 bases from J, the junction contained 11 bases not matched to a gene. The germline V gene has CDR1 PRHDT and CDR2 FYEKMQ (reference sequence). For the CDR3, the DNA is TGTGCCAGCAGCCCCTCGGGGAGCGGGGGATCCGGGGAGCTGTTTTTT. Amino acids: CASSPSGSGGSGELFF.